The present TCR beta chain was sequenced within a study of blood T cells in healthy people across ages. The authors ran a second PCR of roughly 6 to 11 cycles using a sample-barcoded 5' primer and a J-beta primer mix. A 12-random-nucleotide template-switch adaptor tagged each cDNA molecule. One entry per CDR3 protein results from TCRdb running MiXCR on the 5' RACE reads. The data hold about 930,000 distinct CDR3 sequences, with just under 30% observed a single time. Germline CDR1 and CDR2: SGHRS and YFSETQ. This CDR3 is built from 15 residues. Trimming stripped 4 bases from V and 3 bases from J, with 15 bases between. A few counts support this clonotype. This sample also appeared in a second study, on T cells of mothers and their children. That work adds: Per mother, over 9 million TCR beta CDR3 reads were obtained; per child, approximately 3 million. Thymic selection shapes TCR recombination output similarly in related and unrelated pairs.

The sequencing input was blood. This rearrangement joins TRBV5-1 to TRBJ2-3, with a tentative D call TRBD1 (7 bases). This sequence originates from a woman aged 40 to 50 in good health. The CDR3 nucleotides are TGCGCCAGCAGCCCAGGGGGGCGGGCAACAGATACGCAGTATTTT. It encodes CASSPGGRATDTQYF.